The clone carrying this T cell receptor (beta chain) has more than one count but fewer than ten. Germline V gene data show CDR1 as ENHRY and CDR2 as SYGVKD. The CDR3 has 15 residues. Trimming removed 4 bases from V and 2 bases from J; junction bases left unmatched: 7. Original data processing: Reference gene primer amplification in the assay estimated nucleated cell counts. The table came from immunoSEQ multiplex PCR; TCRdb's copy has only in-frame clones and leaves some out. The V and J calls and clone size are taken from that table; D and trimming were inferred from the DNA. The sample includes approximately 200,000 clones, roughly 80% of them seen just once. The sample is drawn from a study of blood T cell repertoires in COVID-19. Overall study context: Acute and convalescent COVID-19 samples came from the United States, Italy and Spain.

The sequence came from a man aged 35 to 55 who had recovered from COVID-19. The sequenced sample consisted of PBMCs or T cells enriched from blood (not recorded which). The rearrangement links TRBV10-3 to TRBJ2-7, with 8 positions matching TRBD1. As DNA, the CDR3 is TGTGCCATCAGTGGGGACAGGATAATCGCCTACGAGCAGTACTTC. Translating it yields CAISGDRIIAYEQYF.